One sample yielded the 20 T cell receptor beta chains listed below, sequenced in a study of resident and recirculating memory T cells in vitiligo. The repertoire was sequenced with immunoSEQ multiplex PCR; TCRdb's copy has only in-frame clones and lacks some. This table holds 39,000 or so clones, over 90% found once. The source material was blood. The source is a male donor with vitiligo.

J is TRBJ2-5 and V is TRBV5-1; D not resolved. Germline values: CDR1 SGHRS, CDR2 YFSETQ. Between the trimmed V and J ends, which lost 4 bases and 2 bases, there was a span of 6 bases. The CDR3 spans 12 residues. The CDR3 DNA reads as TGCGCCAGCAGCCTCGGTCAAGAGACCCAGTACTTC. This encodes CASSLGQETQYF. The entire variable domain, with the rest obtained from reference TRBV5-1 and TRBJ2-5, is as follows: KAGVTQTPRYLIKTRGQQVTLSCSPISGHRSVSWYQQTPGQGLQFLFEYFSETQRNKGNFPGRFSGRQFSNSRSEMNVSTLELGDSALYLCASSLGQETQYFGPGTRLLVL.

A few counts support this clone. The chain links TRBV3-2 to TRBJ1-1; the tabulated D call, TRBD1, remains unverified against the DNA. TRBV3-2 is designated a pseudogene. The CDR3 has 9 residues. The CDR3 DNA sequence: TGTGCCAGCAGCCCAGAAGCTTTCTTT. Amino acid sequence: CASSPEAFF.

By share of the sample, this clone is medium-sized. The rearrangement links TRBV30 to TRBJ1-1; unclear D gene. The V end was cut by 1 base, the J end by 8 bases, with 11 bases between. In germline, CDR1 is GTSNPN, CDR2 SVGIG (reference sequence). This CDR3 has 12 amino acids. Here the CDR3 DNA reads TGTGCCTGGAGTGGAGAGCTACCAGAAGCTTTCTTT. Amino acids: CAWSGELPEAFF. Filled out from reference TRBV30 and TRBJ1-1, the complete variable domain reads SQTIHQWPATLVQPVGSPLSLECTVEGTSNPNLYWYRQAAGRGLQLLFYSVGIGQISSEVPQNLSASRPQDRQFILSSKKLLLSDSGFYLCAWSGELPEAFFGQGTRLTVV.

The chain links TRBV29-1 to TRBJ2-5, with 9 bases identical to TRBD1. Germline V gene lookup returns CDR1 SQVTM and CDR2 ANQGSEA. J lost 0 bases, V lost 7 bases, and 6 bases had no gene match. The length of the CDR3 is 14 residues. The CDR3 is CSARDRADQETQYF. In nucleotides, the CDR3 is TGCAGCGCCCGGGACAGGGCCGACCAAGAGACCCAGTACTTC. Filled out from reference TRBV29-1 and TRBJ2-5, the complete variable domain reads SAVISQKPSRDICQRGTSLTIQCQVDSQVTMMFWYRQQPGQSLTLIATANQGSEATYESGFVIDKFPISRPNLTFSTLTVSNMSPEDSSIYLCSARDRADQETQYFGPGTRLLVL.

Only a few counts were recorded for this clone. J is TRBJ2-2 and V is TRBV7-2; the D is unclear. This CDR3 has 13 amino acids. The V end lost 0 bases, the J end lost 5 bases, and 4 bases lay between the germline ends. Looked up from germline, CDR1 is SGHTA and CDR2 is FQGNSA. The CDR3 protein is CASSLAPTGELFF. For the CDR3, the DNA is TGTGCCAGCAGCTTAGCCCCGACCGGGGAGCTGTTTTTT.

Note on this clone: The junction differs from germline at one of its ends, possibly a read error. The chain carries TRBV13 and TRBJ2-4; 9 bases agree with TRBD1. The germline V gene encodes CDR1 PRHDT and CDR2 FYEKMQ (reference sequence). There are 12 residues in the CDR3. The CDR3, as DNA: TGTGCCAGCAGCTTAGGAGGACAGGGGCTCGGGTTC. The encoded protein is CASSLGGQGLGF.

The chain is built from TRBV6-5 and TRBJ2-5; possibly TRBD2 for D (5 bases). CDR1 and CDR2 (germline): MNHEY, SVGAGI. The CDR3 is 13 residues long. The ends were cut back, 5 bases at V and 3 bases at J, with 10 bases in the middle. The CDR3: CASSPRGKETQYF. As DNA, the CDR3 is TGTGCCAGCAGTCCAAGAGGGAAAGAGACCCAGTACTTC.

CDR3 loop: CASSRGRFGNTEAFF. The CDR3, as DNA: TGTGCCAGCAGTCGGGGAAGATTTGGGAACACTGAAGCTTTCTTT. The chain joins TRBV27 to TRBJ1-1; D unresolved. The ends were cut back, 5 bases at V and 1 base at J, with 14 bases in the middle. CDR1 and CDR2 (germline): MNHEY, SMNVEV (reference sequence). This CDR3 contains 15 residues.

The chain is built from TRBV11-2 and TRBJ2-3, with TRBD2 matching 13 bases. Germline V gene sequence: CDR1 SGHAT, CDR2 FQNNGV. This CDR3 has 19 amino acids. V dropped 4 bases and J dropped 5; count of bases not matched to a gene: 15. DNA for the CDR3: TGTGCCAGCAGCTCGACTCTTACTAGCGGGGGGGCCCAAAAAGATACGCAGTATTTT. Translating gives CASSSTLTSGGAQKDTQYF.

The genes are TRBV7-9 and TRBJ2-7, with 8 nucleotides matching TRBD1. Germline CDR1 SEHNR, CDR2 FQNEAQ (reference sequence). There are 15 residues in the CDR3. V gave up 5 bases and J gave up 7 bases; unmatched junction bases: 13. The CDR3 loop is CASSPQDRAHREQYF. The CDR3 DNA follows: TGTGCCAGCAGCCCGCAGGACAGGGCCCACCGAGAGCAGTACTTC. Full variable domain (outside the CDR3, taken from reference TRBV7-9 and TRBJ2-7): DTGVSQNPRHKITKRGQNVTFRCDPISEHNRLYWYRQTLGQGPEFLTYFQNEAQLEKSRLLSDRFSAERPKGSFSTLEIQRTEQGDSAMYLCASSPQDRAHREQYFGPGTRLTVT.

The chain joins TRBV2 to TRBJ1-5; the D gene is possibly TRBD1 (5 bases). CDR3 size: 14 residues. V was pared by 6 bases and J by 3 bases, with 12 bases between. In germline, CDR1 is SNHLY, CDR2 FYNNEI. The CDR3 here is CASRRGSNNQPQHF. The CDR3 nucleotides read TGTGCCAGCAGGCGGGGCTCTAACAATCAGCCCCAGCATTTT.

The chain is built from TRBV25-1 and TRBJ1-2, with TRBD1 matching over 7 bases. In germline, CDR1 is MGHDK, CDR2 SYGVNS. The CDR3 is made up of 14 amino acids. Losses at the gene ends were 4 bases for V and 5 bases for J; bases not matched to a gene: 7. CDR3 amino acids: CASSASGTDYGYTF. The CDR3 DNA sequence: TGTGCCAGCAGTGCCTCCGGGACAGATTATGGCTACACCTTC.

The chain recombines TRBV19 with TRBJ2-5, with 9 bases lining up with TRBD1. CDR1 and CDR2 from the germline V gene are LNHDA and SQIVND (reference sequence). J was trimmed by 4 bases and V by 5 bases; bases with no gene match: 2. This CDR3 has 13 residues. Here the CDR3 reads CASSLDRGETQYF. CDR3 DNA: TGTGCCAGTAGTCTGGACAGGGGAGAGACCCAGTACTTC.

The chain carries TRBV6-4 and TRBJ2-3; a weak D match, TRBD2 (6 bases). Trimming pared 0 bases from V and 0 bases from J, leaving 7 bases between. The CDR3 runs to 15 residues. Germline V gene sequence: CDR1 MRHNA, CDR2 SNTAGT. The CDR3 nucleotides read TGTGCCAGCAGTGACTCGGGGGGTAGCACAGATACGCAGTATTTT. It yields the protein CASSDSGGSTDTQYF.

The chain has TRBV15 and TRBJ2-1, with D possibly matching TRBD2 (5 bases). CDR1 and CDR2 from the germline V gene are LNHNV and YYDKDF (reference sequence). Trimming removed 1 base from V and 0 bases from J, with 10 bases in between. The CDR3 is 16 residues long. CDR3 protein: CATSRGGSVSYNEQFF. The CDR3 bases are TGTGCCACCAGCAGAGGCGGTAGCGTCTCCTACAATGAGCAGTTCTTC.

This clone was found once. The sample holds other DNA sequences that translate to the same CDR3. The chain couples TRBV5-1 to TRBJ2-1; 11 nucleotides align to TRBD2. The CDR3 is made up of 16 amino acids. Germline V lookup: CDR1 SGHRS, CDR2 YFSETQ. The V gene end was trimmed by 3 bases and the J gene end by 4 bases; junction bases not matched to a gene: 6. The CDR3 sequence: CASSSGTSGLYNEQFF. The CDR3 region has the DNA TGCGCCAGCAGCTCGGGGACTAGCGGCCTATACAATGAGCAGTTCTTC.

The V gene is TRBV7-6, the J gene TRBJ2-1; 10 positions agree with TRBD2. J gave up 4 bases and V 5 bases, and 5 bases lay outside the gene matches. Germline loops: CDR1 SGHVS, CDR2 FNYEAQ. The CDR3 covers 15 residues. CDR3 in amino acids: CASSRSGGAYNEQFF. The DNA of the CDR3 is TGTGCCAGCAGCCGCAGCGGGGGGGCGTACAATGAGCAGTTCTTC.

The chain uses TRBV12-5 and TRBJ2-5; D is perhaps TRBD1 (5 bases). Trimming took off 7 bases at V and 0 bases at J, with 18 bases between the two ends. The CDR3 sequence is 16 residues long. Germline CDR1 and CDR2: LGHNT and FRNRAP. This chain's CDR3 is CASAPGIQRYQETQYF. The CDR3 nucleotides are TGTGCTAGTGCCCCAGGGATACAGCGATACCAAGAGACCCAGTACTTC.

The J gene is TRBJ1-4, the V gene TRBV9; D is ambiguous. Germline values: CDR1 SGDLS, CDR2 YYNGEE. This CDR3 has 15 residues. The germline V and J ends were trimmed by 3 bases and 6 bases, with 15 bases remaining between them. Written as DNA, the CDR3 is TGTGCCAGCAGCGCTGCGGGCAGGAGCGATGAAAAACTGTTTTTT. Encoded protein: CASSAAGRSDEKLFF.

The genes are TRBV5-6 and TRBJ2-1; possible D gene TRBD2, 5 bases. CDR1 and CDR2 (germline): SGHDT, YYEEEE. The CDR3 loop spans 14 amino acids. With 0 bases removed from V and 3 bases from J, the gap between germline ends came to 7 bases. CDR3 nucleotide sequence: TGTGCCAGCAGCTTGGGACTATACTACAATGAGCAGTTCTTC. Residues: CASSLGLYYNEQFF.